This T cell receptor beta chain was recovered during a study of Graves' ophthalmopathy and Graves' hyperthyroidism. This clonotype occurred many times. Its antigen is currently unknown. The CDR3 is made up of 14 amino acids. V gave up 4 bases and J gave up 4 bases, with 13 bases separating them. CDR1 MGHDK and CDR2 SYGVNS come from the germline V gene. Exclusion applied to patients with other autoimmune diseases, uncontrolled infections, pregnancy or lactation. The authors diagnosed from clinical symptoms, serum thyroxine, TRAb, thyroid ultrasound and orbital computed tomography. Sampling approximately 10 ml of fresh peripheral blood provided the PBMCs. Points from the study as a whole: In blood, most expanded thyroid clonotypes above 0.001 frequency were also detected.

Transcripts of RNA were the source for amplifying TCR beta CDR3 regions. Amplification began with first-round RT-PCR using HTBI primers, then second-round multiplex PCR was performed. MiXCR, run by TCRdb on the multiplex PCR reads, gives a single entry per CDR3 protein. Among 360,000 or so distinct CDR3 sequences, about a sixth were seen once, and the ten largest hold 1.6%. The rearrangement uses TRBV25-1 and TRBJ1-1; D gene ambiguous. Sequenced input: peripheral blood. The sequence came from a young woman with Graves' ophthalmopathy. CDR3 amino acids: CASSGVGFITEAFF. The CDR3 DNA sequence: TGTGCCAGCAGTGGGGTCGGGTTTATCACTGAAGCTTTCTTT.